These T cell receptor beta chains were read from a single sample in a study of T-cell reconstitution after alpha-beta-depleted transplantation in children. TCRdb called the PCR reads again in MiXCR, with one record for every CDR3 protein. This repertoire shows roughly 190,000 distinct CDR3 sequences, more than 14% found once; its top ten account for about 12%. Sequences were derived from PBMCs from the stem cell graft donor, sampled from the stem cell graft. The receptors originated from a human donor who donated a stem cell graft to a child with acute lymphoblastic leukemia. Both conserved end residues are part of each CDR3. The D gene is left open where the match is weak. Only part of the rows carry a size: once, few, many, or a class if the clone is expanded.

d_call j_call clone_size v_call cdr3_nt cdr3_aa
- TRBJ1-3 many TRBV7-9 TGTGCCAGCAGCCGCCGCTCTGGAAACACCATATATTTT CASSRRSGNTIYF
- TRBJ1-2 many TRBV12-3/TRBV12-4 TGTGCCAGCACCCCAGGGTCCTCAACTCACTATGGCTACACCTTC CASTPGSSTHYGYTF
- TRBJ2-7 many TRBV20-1 TGCAGTGCTAGGAACTTGAGGAGGGGGCGAGGGGCCTACGAGCAGTACTTC CSARNLRRGRGAYEQYF
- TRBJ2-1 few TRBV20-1 TGCAGTGCTTCACAATCCGACCGTTACTCCTACAATGAGCAGTTCTTC CSASQSDRYSYNEQFF
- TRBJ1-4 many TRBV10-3 TGTGCCATCAGTGAAGGGCGTAATGAAAAACTGTTTTTT CAISEGRNEKLFF
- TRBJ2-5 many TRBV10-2 TGCGCCAGCAGTGAGTCGACTCAGGTAGAGACCCAGTACTTC CASSESTQVETQYF
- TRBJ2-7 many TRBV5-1 TGCGCCAGCAGCCCTATTGTGACAGCCCTCGAGCAGTACTTC CASSPIVTALEQYF
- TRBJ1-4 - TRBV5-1 TGCGCCAGCAGCCCTGGACGGATTTCCACAACTAATGAAAAACTGTTTTTT CASSPGRISTTNEKLFF
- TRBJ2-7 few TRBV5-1 TGCGCCAGCAGTGAGCTTGCGACAGGAAATTACGAGCAGTACTTC CASSELATGNYEQYF
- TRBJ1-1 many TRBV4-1 TGCGCCAGCAGCCCCCAATGGCCAATGACACCGAACACTGAAGCTTTCTTT CASSPQWPMTPNTEAFF
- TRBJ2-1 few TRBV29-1 TGCAGCGTTATGATTAACCGCTACAATGAGCAGTTCTTC CSVMINRYNEQFF
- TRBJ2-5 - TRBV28 TGTGCCAGCAGTGGATACACGGGTTCCGAGACCCAGTACTTC CASSGYTGSETQYF
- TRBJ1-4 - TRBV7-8 TGTGCCAGCAGCTTAGGGGGCGGGAATGAAAAACTGTTTTTT CASSLGGGNEKLFF
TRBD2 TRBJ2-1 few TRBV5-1 TGCGCCAGCAGCCTTAGCGGGAGAAGGAACAATGAGCAGTTCTTC CASSLSGRRNNEQFF
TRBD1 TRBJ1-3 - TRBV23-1 TGCGCCAGCAGTAGAGACGCCAGGGGGAACACCATATATTTT CASSRDARGNTIYF
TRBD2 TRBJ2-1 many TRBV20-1 TGCAGTGCTAGATCTAGCGGGAGGGCCCGCAGGCAGTTCTTC CSARSSGRARRQFF
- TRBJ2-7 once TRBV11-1 TGTGCCAGCAGCTACCGATTAGGACCAAAGGGGGTCCACGAGCAGTACTTC CASSYRLGPKGVHEQYF
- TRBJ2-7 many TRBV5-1 TGCGCCAGCAGCTCCCTGTTAGACTACGAGCAGTACTTC CASSSLLDYEQYF
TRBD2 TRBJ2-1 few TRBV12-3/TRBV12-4 TGTGCCAGCAGTTTAGTGGGACTAGCGGGAGGCAATGAGCAGTTCTTC CASSLVGLAGGNEQFF